The 28 T cell receptor beta chains given below trace back to one sample, sequenced in a study of blood T cells in healthy people across ages. Sample-barcoded 5' priming and a J-beta primer mix drove a second PCR of roughly 6 to 12 cycles. TCRdb redid the calling of the 5' RACE reads with MiXCR, one entry per CDR3 protein. The profile shows hundreds of thousands of distinct CDR3 sequences, over 45% of them singletons. Sequences were obtained from blood. These receptors were collected from a man under 40 in good health.

This chain links TRBV2 with TRBJ2-5; 9 positions match TRBD2. The J segment lost 5 bases and the V segment lost 6 bases, leaving 10 bases of the junction unmatched. The CDR3 contains 15 residues. Germline loops: CDR1 SNHLY, CDR2 FYNNEI. This chain's CDR3 is CASRSGQAGGETQYF. CDR3 DNA: TGTGCCAGCAGATCCGGACAGGCGGGAGGGGAGACCCAGTACTTC.

The chain has TRBV5-1 and TRBJ2-1; possibly TRBD1 for D (5 bases). This CDR3 spans 15 amino acids. The V and J ends lost 0 bases and 7 bases respectively, with 14 bases between them. Looked up from germline, CDR1 is SGHRS and CDR2 is YFSETQ. The DNA for the CDR3 is TGCGCCAGCAGCTTGGCGCCAGGGTTGGGGAATGAGCAGTTCTTC. This gives the protein CASSLAPGLGNEQFF.

This clonotype was seen a few times. The chain is built from TRBV24-1 and TRBJ2-5; no clear D gene. This CDR3 region has 12 residues. Germline V gives CDR1 KGHDR, CDR2 SFDVKD. V was clipped by 3 bases and J by 6 bases, with 7 bases between them. The CDR3 region has the DNA TGTGCCACCAGTGATACCCGACAGACCCAGTACTTC. It specifies CATSDTRQTQYF.

This clonotype was seen a few times. This CDR3 reads CASCDRELQETQYF. CDR3 nucleotide sequence: TGTGCCAGCTGCGACAGGGAACTCCAAGAGACCCAGTACTTC. The chain employs TRBV7-2 and TRBJ2-5; 7 bases fit TRBD1. J was trimmed by 1 base and V by 8 bases; bases with no gene match: 7. The germline gives CDR1 SGHTA, CDR2 FQGNSA. The CDR3 is 14 residues long.

This clonotype was found a few times. J is TRBJ2-5 and V is TRBV6-1; the D gene is possibly TRBD2 (5 bases). Germline CDR1 and CDR2: MNHNS and SASEGT. V was cut by 6 bases and J by 1 base, with 24 bases left in between. The CDR3 runs 18 residues. For the CDR3, the DNA is TGTGCCAGCAGCCACGGGCGGGTTTCAACCGGAGGCCAAGAGACCCAGTACTTC. Protein product: CASSHGRVSTGGQETQYF.

This clonotype was observed a handful of times. The chain employs TRBV6-2 or TRBV6-3 and TRBJ2-3; tentative D call: TRBD2 (5 bases). This CDR3 spans 14 amino acids. Germline values: CDR1 MNHEY, CDR2 SVGEGT. V gave up 6 bases and J gave up 3 bases, with 13 bases separating them. The chain's CDR3 is CASREPRETDTQYF. The CDR3 nucleotides read TGTGCCAGCAGGGAACCACGGGAAACAGATACGCAGTATTTT.

The V gene is TRBV10-3, the J gene TRBJ2-7; no reliable D call. Germline assignment: CDR1 ENHRY and CDR2 SYGVKD. This CDR3 comprises 11 residues. Trimming took off 7 bases at V and 6 bases at J, with 10 bases between the two ends. The DNA for the CDR3 is TGTGCCATCAATTATGCAGGCGAGCAGTACTTC. It codes for CAINYAGEQYF.

The chain is built from TRBV20-1 and TRBJ2-7, with TRBD2 matching over 11 bases. Trimming at V came to 2 bases and at J to 0 bases, leaving 9 bases not matched to a gene. This CDR3 contains 17 residues. CDR1 and CDR2 (germline): DFQATT, SNEGSKA (reference sequence). The CDR3 here is CSARFSGRAVGSYEQYF. DNA of the CDR3: TGCAGTGCTAGATTTAGCGGGAGGGCCGTGGGCTCCTACGAGCAGTACTTC.

The chain joins TRBV25-1 to TRBJ2-7, with a possible D match to TRBD1 (6 bases). Trimming stripped 2 bases from V and 1 base from J, with 9 bases between. The CDR3 contains 14 residues. The germline gives CDR1 MGHDK, CDR2 SYGVNS. The CDR3 spells CASSETGKSYEQYF. The DNA of the CDR3 is TGTGCCAGCAGTGAAACAGGGAAGTCCTACGAGCAGTACTTC.

About this clonotype: Germline and junction disagree at one end, which may indicate a read error. The chain joins TRBV3-1 to TRBJ1-5; D is unresolved. The CDR3 is 14 amino acids. Germline CDR1 and CDR2: LGHDT and YNNKEL (reference sequence). CDR3 nucleotide sequence: TGTGCTAGCAGCCAAGAATGGACGGGTCCGCCCCAGCATTTT. Translation gives CASSQEWTGPPQHF.

This clonotype appeared once. The chain uses TRBV11-2 and TRBJ2-7, with 7 bases lining up with TRBD2. The J call could be wrong; TRBJ2-5 is a better fit for the DNA end. The CDR3 is 14 amino acids. The germline gives CDR1 SGHAT, CDR2 FQNNGV. This chain's CDR3 is CASSPTASGETQYF. The DNA for the CDR3 is TGTGCCAGCAGCCCAACCGCTAGCGGAGAGACCCAGTACTTC.

The genes are TRBV4-1 and TRBJ2-1; the D call may be TRBD1 or TRBD2 (5 bases each). CDR3 length: 16 amino acids. Trimming removed 0 bases from V and 3 bases from J, with 12 bases in between. CDR1 is MGHRA, CDR2 YSYEKL, per germline. CDR3 protein: CASSQEGTPYYNEQFF. The CDR3 bases are TGCGCCAGCAGCCAAGAGGGGACGCCCTACTACAATGAGCAGTTCTTC.

The CDR3 sequence: CSAPHPFNYGYTF. CDR3 nucleotides: TGCAGTGCTCCGCACCCGTTCAACTATGGCTACACCTTC. This rearrangement joins TRBV20-1 to TRBJ1-2; D is unresolved. Trimming shortened V by 5 bases and J by 2 bases, and 12 bases separated the two germline ends. Germline V gives CDR1 DFQATT, CDR2 SNEGSKA (reference sequence). This CDR3 spans 13 amino acids.

This clonotype showed up just a few times. The chain uses TRBV13 and TRBJ2-7; 7 bases line up with TRBD2. CDR1 is PRHDT, CDR2 FYEKMQ, per germline (reference sequence). The ends lost 6 bases at V and 2 bases at J; junction bases unmatched: 13. The CDR3 sequence is 16 residues long. CDR3 nucleotide sequence: TGTGCCAGCAGATGGGGGGGGACGGGAGTCCCCTACGAGCAGTACTTC. Its protein product is CASRWGGTGVPYEQYF.

This clonotype was observed a few times. The chain couples TRBV20-1 to TRBJ2-1; maybe TRBD2 (7 bases). There are 16 residues in the CDR3. Germline V gene sequence: CDR1 DFQATT, CDR2 SNEGSKA (reference sequence). With 3 bases removed from V and 4 bases from J, the gap between germline ends came to 19 bases. CDR3 sequence (DNA): TGCAGTGCTAGGTCCCTTAGGGGGGGAACTTACAATGAGCAGTTCTTC. This encodes CSARSLRGGTYNEQFF.

The chain is built from TRBV20-1 and TRBJ1-5; TRBD1 is a possible D gene (6 bases). Trimming left V 7 bases short and J 4 bases short, with 14 bases between. CDR1 is DFQATT, CDR2 SNEGSKA, per germline (reference sequence). This CDR3 spans 13 amino acids. CDR3 in DNA: TGCAGTGGCGGGGGACACTCAAATCAGCCCCAGCATTTT. Translation: CSGGGHSNQPQHF.

V is TRBV27 and J is TRBJ2-1; 8 nucleotides align to TRBD2. J lost 2 bases, V lost 3 bases, and 9 bases had no gene match. The CDR3 has 17 residues. The germline gives CDR1 MNHEY, CDR2 SMNVEV (reference sequence). In nucleotides, the CDR3 is TGTGCCAGCAGTTTCCCCACAGCGGGAGCGGCCTACAATGAGCAGTTCTTC. Residues: CASSFPTAGAAYNEQFF.

The genes are TRBV5-1 and TRBJ1-2; 11 nucleotides match TRBD1. The V and J ends lost 9 bases and 6 bases, in that order; junction bases with no gene match: 4. The CDR3 covers 12 residues. CDR1 and CDR2 (germline): SGHRS, YFSETQ. This CDR3 reads CATGGQGDGYTF. DNA for the CDR3: TGCGCCACCGGGGGACAGGGGGATGGCTACACCTTC.

The chain combines TRBV29-1 with TRBJ2-5; 10 nucleotides match TRBD1. The CDR3 is 14 residues long. Germline lookup yields CDR1 SQVTM and CDR2 ANQGSEA. The trim removed 7 bases at V and 4 bases at J, leaving 9 bases unmatched. The CDR3 is CSAPTGGLGETQYF. In nucleotides, the CDR3 is TGCAGCGCCCCGACAGGGGGCCTCGGAGAGACCCAGTACTTC. Looking up the rest from reference TRBV29-1 and TRBJ2-5 gives the full variable domain: SAVISQKPSRDICQRGTSLTIQCQVDSQVTMMFWYRQQPGQSLTLIATANQGSEATYESGFVIDKFPISRPNLTFSTLTVSNMSPEDSSIYLCSAPTGGLGETQYFGPGTRLLVL.

This chain uses TRBV12-3 or TRBV12-4 with TRBJ1-4; D remains ambiguous. Trimming pared 10 bases from V and 0 bases from J, leaving 9 bases between. The CDR3 is made up of 13 amino acids. The CDR3 coding sequence is TGTGCCACCAGACTGGCAACTAATGAAAAACTGTTTTTT. Residues: CATRLATNEKLFF.

The CDR3 reads CARGHQPQHF. For the CDR3, the DNA is TGTGCCAGAGGGCATCAGCCCCAGCATTTT. The chain has TRBV7-8 and TRBJ1-5, with D hard to call. The CDR3 runs to 10 residues. Trimming pared 9 bases from V and 5 bases from J, leaving 5 bases between. Germline assignment: CDR1 SGHVS and CDR2 FQNEAQ.

This chain links TRBV20-1 with TRBJ2-3; D might be TRBD1 or TRBD2, each matching 6 bases. V was clipped by 6 bases and J by 1 base, with 14 bases between them. This CDR3 has 14 residues. Germline loops: CDR1 DFQATT, CDR2 SNEGSKA (reference sequence). The CDR3 sequence is CSAIGGRGTDTQYF. The CDR3 region has the DNA TGCAGTGCCATAGGGGGGCGGGGCACAGATACGCAGTATTTT.

There are a few counts of this clonotype. The chain employs TRBV7-2 and TRBJ2-3; D ambiguous. V was cut by 5 bases and J by 3 bases, with 12 bases left in between. The V gene's germline CDR1 is SGHTA and CDR2 FQGNSA. This CDR3 has 14 amino acids. This chain's CDR3 is CASSLLWRTDTQYF. CDR3 in DNA: TGTGCCAGCAGCCTACTATGGCGGACAGATACGCAGTATTTT.

CDR3 amino acids: CASSFSRGLPEAFF. In nucleotides, the CDR3 is TGTGCCAGCAGTTTTTCCAGGGGGCTACCTGAAGCTTTCTTT. The chain joins TRBV12-3 or TRBV12-4 to TRBJ1-1; the match to TRBD1 covers 8 bases. This CDR3 spans 14 amino acids. V gave up 3 bases and J gave up 6 bases; unmatched junction bases: 6.

The rearrangement links TRBV27 to TRBJ1-2, with D possibly matching TRBD1 (6 bases). This CDR3 spans 14 amino acids. The germline gives CDR1 MNHEY, CDR2 SMNVEV (reference sequence). V lost 0 bases and J lost 6, with 11 bases in between. The CDR3 sequence is CASSLSVGGHGYTF. The CDR3 coding sequence is TGTGCCAGCAGTTTATCGGTGGGGGGCCATGGCTACACCTTC.

This clonotype was counted a few times. DNA of the CDR3: TGCGCCAGCAGCCCCGGCGGGAGTAGAACAGATACGCAGTATTTT. It yields the protein CASSPGGSRTDTQYF. The chain recombines TRBV4-3 with TRBJ2-3; TRBD2 aligns across 7 bases. The CDR3 contains 15 residues. Germline CDR1 and CDR2: LGHNA and YSLEER. Trimming removed 4 bases from V and 3 bases from J; junction bases left unmatched: 7.

V is TRBV3-1 and J is TRBJ1-1; 9 nucleotides align to TRBD1. The ends lost 1 base at V and 6 bases at J; junction bases unmatched: 6. CDR1 LGHDT and CDR2 YNNKEL come from the germline V gene (reference sequence). The CDR3 length is 15 residues. CDR3 loop: CASSQVPDRGAEAFF. The CDR3 bases are TGTGCCAGCAGCCAAGTCCCGGACAGGGGCGCTGAAGCTTTCTTT. Full variable domain (rest looked up from reference TRBV3-1 and TRBJ1-1): DTAVSQTPKYLVTQMGNDKSIKCEQNLGHDTMYWYKQDSKKFLKIMFSYNNKELIINETVPNRFSPKSPDKAHLNLHINSLELGDSAVYFCASSQVPDRGAEAFFGQGTRLTVV.

This clonotype was found a few times. The DNA for the CDR3 is TGTGCCAGCAGTTACCCAGGGGGCAGCTATGGCTACACCTTC. This translates into CASSYPGGSYGYTF. This rearrangement joins TRBV6-6 to TRBJ1-2; TRBD1 matches at 8 bases. The CDR3 is made up of 14 amino acids. Germline V lookup: CDR1 MNHNY, CDR2 SVGAGI (reference sequence). V shed 2 bases and J 4 bases; nucleotides not matched to a gene: 3.